The rows below give T cell receptor beta chains drawn from one sample of a study of cytomegalovirus exposure and HLA in healthy donors. Profiling relied on immunoSEQ multiplex PCR, and the TCRdb table lists in-frame clones only, not all of them. The sample includes 55,000 to 70,000 clones, 90% to 95% of them seen just once. The sequencing sample was made of PBMCs. These receptors originate from a man aged 18-30 years in good health and CMV-seropositive. The CDR3 runs from the conserved cysteine through the conserved F or W. The D gene is left open where the match is weak. Rows may omit the clone size; those that give it use once, few, many or a size class.

TRBV5-1,.,TRBJ2-1,.,CASSLERNEQFF,TGCGCCAGCAGCTTGGAGCGGAATGAGCAGTTCTTC
TRBV5-1,.,TRBJ2-7,.,CASSLVISGSHEQYF,TGCGCCAGCAGCTTGGTTATTAGCGGTTCCCACGAGCAGTACTTC
TRBV5-1,TRBD2,TRBJ2-3,.,CASSAGLGMSTDTQYF,TGCGCCAGCAGCGCAGGACTAGGGATGAGCACAGATACGCAGTATTTT
TRBV5-6,TRBD1,TRBJ2-7,.,CASSLDRGRTAYF,TGTGCCAGCAGCCTCGACAGGGGGCGGACGGCGTACTTC
TRBV19,TRBD1,TRBJ2-1,.,CASRHFGQGHPNDNEQFF,TGTGCCAGTAGGCACTTTGGACAGGGCCACCCAAATGACAATGAGCAGTTCTTC
TRBV7-6,TRBD2,TRBJ2-1,.,CASSLAAAGEYNEQFF,TGTGCCAGCAGCTTAGCGGCAGCGGGAGAATACAATGAGCAGTTCTTC
TRBV11-3,TRBD2,TRBJ2-1,.,CASSLESGIDEQFF,TGTGCCAGCAGCTTAGAAAGCGGGATCGATGAGCAGTTCTTC
TRBV28,TRBD1,TRBJ2-7,.,CASSSPGQGYEQYF,TGTGCCAGCAGTTCCCCCGGACAGGGGTACGAGCAGTACTTC
TRBV30,.,TRBJ2-2,.,CACTGTYTGELFF,TGTGCCTGTACCGGGACTTACACCGGGGAGCTGTTTTTT
TRBV6-1,TRBD2,TRBJ2-5,once,CAGGVGRVPETQYF,TGTGCCGGCGGGGTCGGGAGGGTCCCAGAGACCCAGTACTTC
TRBV5-1,.,TRBJ2-3,.,CASSLGGTSDTQYF,TGCGCCAGCAGCTTGGGGGGCACCTCGGATACGCAGTATTTT
TRBV15,TRBD1,TRBJ2-1,.,CATSGGRQGINNEQFF,TGTGCCACCAGCGGGGGCAGACAGGGAATAAACAATGAGCAGTTCTTC
TRBV27,TRBD2,TRBJ2-2,.,CASSLSLPLAGETGELFF,TGTGCCAGCAGTTTATCGTTGCCCCTAGCGGGAGAAACCGGGGAGCTGTTTTTT
TRBV28,.,TRBJ2-6,.,CASSFGRISGANVLTF,TGTGCCAGCAGTTTTGGGCGAATCTCTGGGGCCAACGTCCTGACTTTC